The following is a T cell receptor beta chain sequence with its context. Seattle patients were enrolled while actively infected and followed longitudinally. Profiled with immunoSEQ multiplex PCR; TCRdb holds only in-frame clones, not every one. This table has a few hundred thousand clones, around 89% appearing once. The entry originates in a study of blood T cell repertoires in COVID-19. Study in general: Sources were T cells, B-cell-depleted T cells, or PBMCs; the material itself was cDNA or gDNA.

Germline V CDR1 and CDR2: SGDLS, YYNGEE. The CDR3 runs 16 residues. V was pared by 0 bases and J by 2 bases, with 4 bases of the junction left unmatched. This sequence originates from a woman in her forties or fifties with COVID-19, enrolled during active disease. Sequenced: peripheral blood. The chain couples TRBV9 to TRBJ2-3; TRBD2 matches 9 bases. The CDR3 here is CASSVAASGITDTQYF. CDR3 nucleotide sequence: TGTGCCAGCAGCGTAGCGGCTAGCGGGATCACAGATACGCAGTATTTT.